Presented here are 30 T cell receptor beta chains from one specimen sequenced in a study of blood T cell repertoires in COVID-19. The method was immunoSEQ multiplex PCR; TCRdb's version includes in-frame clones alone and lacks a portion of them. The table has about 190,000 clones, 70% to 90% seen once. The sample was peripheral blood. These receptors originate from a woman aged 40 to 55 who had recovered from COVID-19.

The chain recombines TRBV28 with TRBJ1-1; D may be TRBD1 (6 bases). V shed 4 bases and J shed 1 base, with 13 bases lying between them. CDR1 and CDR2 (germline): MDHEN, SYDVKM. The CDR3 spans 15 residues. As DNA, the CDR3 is TGTGCCAGCAGTTCCGGACAGCCCGAGAACACTGAAGCTTTCTTT. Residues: CASSSGQPENTEAFF.

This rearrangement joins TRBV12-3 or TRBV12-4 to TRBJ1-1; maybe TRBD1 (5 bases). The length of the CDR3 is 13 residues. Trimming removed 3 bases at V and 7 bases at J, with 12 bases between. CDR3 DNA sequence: TGTGCCAGCAGTTTTTGGGGGGAGATTGAAGCTTTCTTT. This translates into CASSFWGEIEAFF.

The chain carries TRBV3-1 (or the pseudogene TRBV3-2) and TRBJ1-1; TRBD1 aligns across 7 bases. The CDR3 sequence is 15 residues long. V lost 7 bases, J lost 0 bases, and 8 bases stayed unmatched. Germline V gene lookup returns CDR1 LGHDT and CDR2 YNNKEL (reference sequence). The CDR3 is CASTNWGQMNTEAFF. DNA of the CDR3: TGTGCCAGCACCAACTGGGGACAGATGAACACTGAAGCTTTCTTT.

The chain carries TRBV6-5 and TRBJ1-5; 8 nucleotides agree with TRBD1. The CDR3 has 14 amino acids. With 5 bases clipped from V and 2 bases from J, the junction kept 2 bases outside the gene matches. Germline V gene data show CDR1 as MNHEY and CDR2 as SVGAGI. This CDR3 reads CASSLGQGNQPQHF. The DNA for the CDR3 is TGTGCCAGCAGTCTGGGACAGGGCAATCAGCCCCAGCATTTT.

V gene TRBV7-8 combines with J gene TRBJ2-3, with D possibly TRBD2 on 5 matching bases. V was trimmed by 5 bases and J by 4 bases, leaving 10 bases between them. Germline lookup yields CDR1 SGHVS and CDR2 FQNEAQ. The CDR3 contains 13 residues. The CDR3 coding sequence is TGTGCCAGCAGCCGTAGCGTGGCAGATACGCAGTATTTT. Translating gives CASSRSVADTQYF.

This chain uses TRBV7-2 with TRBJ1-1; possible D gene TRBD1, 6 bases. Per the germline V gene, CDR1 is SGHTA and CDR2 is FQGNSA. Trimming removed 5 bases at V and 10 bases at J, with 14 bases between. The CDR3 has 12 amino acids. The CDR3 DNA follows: TGTGCCAGCAGCGCTGACAGGATTGGAGCTTTCTTT. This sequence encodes CASSADRIGAFF.

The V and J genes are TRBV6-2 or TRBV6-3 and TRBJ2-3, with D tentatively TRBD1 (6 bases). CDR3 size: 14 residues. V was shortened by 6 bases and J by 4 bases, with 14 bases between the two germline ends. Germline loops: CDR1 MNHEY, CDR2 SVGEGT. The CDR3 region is CASSRVGAADTQYF. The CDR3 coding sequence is TGTGCCAGCAGCCGCGTGGGGGCCGCAGATACGCAGTATTTT.

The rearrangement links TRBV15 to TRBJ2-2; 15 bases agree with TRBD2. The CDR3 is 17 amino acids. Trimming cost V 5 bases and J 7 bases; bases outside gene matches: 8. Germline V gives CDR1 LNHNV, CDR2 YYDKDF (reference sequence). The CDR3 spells CATSRGLAGGPHGELFF. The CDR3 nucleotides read TGTGCCACCAGCCGAGGACTAGCGGGAGGGCCCCACGGGGAGCTGTTTTTT.

The CDR3 coding sequence is TGTGCCTGGACCCTTTTTCTAGGTTTAGATGAGCAGTTCTTC. Its translation is CAWTLFLGLDEQFF. The V gene is TRBV30, the J gene TRBJ2-1, with D uncertain. Germline V gene sequence: CDR1 GTSNPN, CDR2 SVGIG (reference sequence). This CDR3 region has 14 residues. V was trimmed by 4 bases and J by 8 bases, leaving 18 bases between them. The full variable domain, with the rest looked up from reference TRBV30 and TRBJ2-1, is SQTIHQWPATLVQPVGSPLSLECTVEGTSNPNLYWYRQAAGRGLQLLFYSVGIGQISSEVPQNLSASRPQDRQFILSSKKLLLSDSGFYLCAWTLFLGLDEQFFGPGTRLTVL.

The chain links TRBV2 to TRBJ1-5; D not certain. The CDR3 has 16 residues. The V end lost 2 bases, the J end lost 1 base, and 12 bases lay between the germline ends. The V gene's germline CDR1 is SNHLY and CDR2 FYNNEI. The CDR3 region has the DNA TGTGCCAGCAGTGAAAGGCGGGGATTAAGCAATCAGCCCCAGCATTTT. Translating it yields CASSERRGLSNQPQHF. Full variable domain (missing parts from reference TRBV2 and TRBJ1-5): EPEVTQTPSHQVTQMGQEVILRCVPISNHLYFYWYRQILGQKVEFLVSFYNNEISEKSEIFDDQFSVERPDGSNFTLKIRSTKLEDSAMYFCASSERRGLSNQPQHFGDGTRLSIL.

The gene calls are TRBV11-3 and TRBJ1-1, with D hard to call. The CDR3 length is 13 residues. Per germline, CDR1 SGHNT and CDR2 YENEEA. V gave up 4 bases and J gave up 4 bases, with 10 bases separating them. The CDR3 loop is CASSSVRGTEAFF. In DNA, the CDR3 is TGTGCCAGCAGCTCGGTCCGGGGCACTGAAGCTTTCTTT.

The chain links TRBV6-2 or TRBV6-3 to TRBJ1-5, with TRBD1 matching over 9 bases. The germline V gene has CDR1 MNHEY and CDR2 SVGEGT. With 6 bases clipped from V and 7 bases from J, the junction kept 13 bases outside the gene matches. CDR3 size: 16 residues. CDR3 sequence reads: CASSPMGTGYRQPQHF. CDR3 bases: TGTGCCAGCAGCCCTATGGGGACAGGGTACAGGCAGCCCCAGCATTTT.

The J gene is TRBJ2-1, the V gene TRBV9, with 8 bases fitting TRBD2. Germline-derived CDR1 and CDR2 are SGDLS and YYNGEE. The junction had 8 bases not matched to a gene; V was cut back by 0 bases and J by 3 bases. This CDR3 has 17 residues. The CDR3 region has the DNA TGTGCCAGCAGCGTAGAGCTGACGGGAGGGAACTACAATGAGCAGTTCTTC. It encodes CASSVELTGGNYNEQFF.

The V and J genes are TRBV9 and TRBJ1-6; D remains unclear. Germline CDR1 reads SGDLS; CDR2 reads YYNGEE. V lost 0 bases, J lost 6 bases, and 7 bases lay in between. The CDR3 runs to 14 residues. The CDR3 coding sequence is TGTGCCAGCAGCGTAGATAACGGTAATTCACCCCTCCACTTT. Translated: CASSVDNGNSPLHF.

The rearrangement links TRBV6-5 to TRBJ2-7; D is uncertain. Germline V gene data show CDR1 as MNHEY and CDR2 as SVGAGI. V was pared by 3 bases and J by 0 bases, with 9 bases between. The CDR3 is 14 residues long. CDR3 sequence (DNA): TGTGCCAGCAGTTATCAGGTCCCCTCCTACGAGCAGTACTTC. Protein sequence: CASSYQVPSYEQYF.

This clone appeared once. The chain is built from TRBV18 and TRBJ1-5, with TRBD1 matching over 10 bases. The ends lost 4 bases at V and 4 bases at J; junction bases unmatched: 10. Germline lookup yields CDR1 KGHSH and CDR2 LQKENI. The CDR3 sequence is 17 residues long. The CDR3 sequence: CASSLTGTGEGNQPQHF. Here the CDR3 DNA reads TGTGCCAGCTCACTTACCGGGACAGGGGAAGGGAATCAGCCCCAGCATTTT.

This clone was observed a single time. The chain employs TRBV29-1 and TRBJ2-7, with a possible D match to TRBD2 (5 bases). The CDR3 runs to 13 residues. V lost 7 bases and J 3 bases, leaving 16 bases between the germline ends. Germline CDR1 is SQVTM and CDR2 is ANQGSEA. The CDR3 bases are TGCAGCGCCACAAATATAGGACTCTACGAGCAGTACTTC. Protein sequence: CSATNIGLYEQYF.

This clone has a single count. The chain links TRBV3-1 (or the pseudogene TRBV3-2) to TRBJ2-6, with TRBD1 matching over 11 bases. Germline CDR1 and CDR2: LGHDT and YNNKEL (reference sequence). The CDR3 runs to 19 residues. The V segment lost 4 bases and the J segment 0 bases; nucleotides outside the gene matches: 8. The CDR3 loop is CASSRPGTGGPSGANVLTF. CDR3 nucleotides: TGTGCCAGCAGCCGTCCCGGGACAGGGGGGCCCTCTGGGGCCAACGTCCTGACTTTC.

In nucleotides, the CDR3 is TGCGCCAGCAGCCACAGGGATCAGGTGAACACTGAAGCTTTCTTT. Protein sequence: CASSHRDQVNTEAFF. The V and J genes are TRBV5-1 and TRBJ1-1; D possibly corresponds to TRBD1 (6 bases). Germline V gives CDR1 SGHRS, CDR2 YFSETQ. This CDR3 has 15 amino acids. Trimming stripped 4 bases from V and 0 bases from J, with 13 bases between.

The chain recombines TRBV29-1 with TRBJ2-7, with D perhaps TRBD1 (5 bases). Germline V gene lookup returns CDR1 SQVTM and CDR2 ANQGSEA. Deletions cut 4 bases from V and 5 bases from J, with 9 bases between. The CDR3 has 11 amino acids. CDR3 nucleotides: TGCAGCGTTGTAGGGGCCCACGAGCAGTACTTC. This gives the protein CSVVGAHEQYF.

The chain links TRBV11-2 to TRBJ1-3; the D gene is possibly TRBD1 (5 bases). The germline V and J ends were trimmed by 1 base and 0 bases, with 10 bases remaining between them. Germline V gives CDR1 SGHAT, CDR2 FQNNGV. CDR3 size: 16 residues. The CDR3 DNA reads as TGTGCCAGCAGCTTAGGTGACAGCCACTCTGGAAACACCATATATTTT. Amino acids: CASSLGDSHSGNTIYF.

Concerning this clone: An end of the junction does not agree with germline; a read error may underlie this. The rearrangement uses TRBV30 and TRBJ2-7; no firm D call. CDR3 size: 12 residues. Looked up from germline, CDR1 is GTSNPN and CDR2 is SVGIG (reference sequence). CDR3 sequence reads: CAWRSSSYEQYF. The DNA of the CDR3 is TGTGCTTGGAGATCCAGCTCCTACGAGCAGTACTTC. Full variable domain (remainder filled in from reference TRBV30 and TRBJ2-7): SQTIHQWPATLVQPVGSPLSLECTVEGTSNPNLYWYRQAAGRGLQLLFYSVGIGQISSEVPQNLSASRPQDRQFILSSKKLLLSDSGFYLCAWRSSSYEQYFGPGTRLTVT.

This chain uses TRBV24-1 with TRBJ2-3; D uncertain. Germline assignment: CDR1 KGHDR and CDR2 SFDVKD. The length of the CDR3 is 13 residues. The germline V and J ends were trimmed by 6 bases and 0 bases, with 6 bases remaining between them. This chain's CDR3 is CATSTTSTDTQYF. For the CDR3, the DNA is TGTGCCACCAGTACGACTAGCACAGATACGCAGTATTTT.

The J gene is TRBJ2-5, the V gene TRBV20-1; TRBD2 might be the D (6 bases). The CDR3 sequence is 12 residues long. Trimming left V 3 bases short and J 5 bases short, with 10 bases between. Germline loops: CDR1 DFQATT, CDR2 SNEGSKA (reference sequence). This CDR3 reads CSASFSGETQYF. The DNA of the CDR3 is TGCAGTGCTAGTTTTAGCGGTGAGACCCAGTACTTC.

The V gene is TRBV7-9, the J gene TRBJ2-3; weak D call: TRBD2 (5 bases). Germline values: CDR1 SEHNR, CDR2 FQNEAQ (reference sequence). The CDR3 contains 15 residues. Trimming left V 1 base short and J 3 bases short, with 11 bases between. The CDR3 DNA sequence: TGTGCCAGCAGCTTAGAGATCGGGAAAACAGATACGCAGTATTTT. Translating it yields CASSLEIGKTDTQYF.

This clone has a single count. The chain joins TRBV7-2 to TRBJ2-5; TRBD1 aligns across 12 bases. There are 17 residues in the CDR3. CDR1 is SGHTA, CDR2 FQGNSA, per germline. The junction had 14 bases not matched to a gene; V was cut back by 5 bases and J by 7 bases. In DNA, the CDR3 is TGTGCCAGCAGCCCCCACTCGGGACAGGGGGCAGGGGGGACCCAGTACTTC. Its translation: CASSPHSGQGAGGTQYF.

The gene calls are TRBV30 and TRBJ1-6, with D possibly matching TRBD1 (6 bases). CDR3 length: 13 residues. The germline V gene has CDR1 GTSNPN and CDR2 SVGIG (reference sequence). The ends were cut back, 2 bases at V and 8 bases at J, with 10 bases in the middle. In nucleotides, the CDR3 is TGTGCCTGGAGTTCAGGGGACGATTCACCCCTCCACTTT. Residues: CAWSSGDDSPLHF. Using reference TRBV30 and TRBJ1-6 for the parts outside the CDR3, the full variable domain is SQTIHQWPATLVQPVGSPLSLECTVEGTSNPNLYWYRQAAGRGLQLLFYSVGIGQISSEVPQNLSASRPQDRQFILSSKKLLLSDSGFYLCAWSSGDDSPLHFGNGTRLTVT.

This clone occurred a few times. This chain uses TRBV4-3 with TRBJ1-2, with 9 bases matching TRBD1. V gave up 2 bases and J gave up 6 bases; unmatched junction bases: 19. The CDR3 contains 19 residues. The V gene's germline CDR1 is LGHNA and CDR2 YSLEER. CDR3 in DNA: TGCGCCAGCAGCCAAAGTCCCAAAGGAACAGGGGGCATTCTTAATGGCTACACCTTC. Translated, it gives CASSQSPKGTGGILNGYTF.

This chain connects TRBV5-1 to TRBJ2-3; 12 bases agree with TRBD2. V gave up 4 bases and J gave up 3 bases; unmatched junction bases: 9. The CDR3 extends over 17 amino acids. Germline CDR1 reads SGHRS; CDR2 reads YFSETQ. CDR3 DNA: TGCGCCAGCAGCCCCTCAAGGACTAGCGGGACTACAGATACGCAGTATTTT. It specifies CASSPSRTSGTTDTQYF.

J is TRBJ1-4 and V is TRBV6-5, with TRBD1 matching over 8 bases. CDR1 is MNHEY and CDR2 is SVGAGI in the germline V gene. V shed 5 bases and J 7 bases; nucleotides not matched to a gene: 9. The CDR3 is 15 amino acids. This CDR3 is CASSLTGQGGEKLFF. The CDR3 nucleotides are TGTGCCAGCAGTCTAACCGGACAGGGTGGTGAAAAACTGTTTTTT.